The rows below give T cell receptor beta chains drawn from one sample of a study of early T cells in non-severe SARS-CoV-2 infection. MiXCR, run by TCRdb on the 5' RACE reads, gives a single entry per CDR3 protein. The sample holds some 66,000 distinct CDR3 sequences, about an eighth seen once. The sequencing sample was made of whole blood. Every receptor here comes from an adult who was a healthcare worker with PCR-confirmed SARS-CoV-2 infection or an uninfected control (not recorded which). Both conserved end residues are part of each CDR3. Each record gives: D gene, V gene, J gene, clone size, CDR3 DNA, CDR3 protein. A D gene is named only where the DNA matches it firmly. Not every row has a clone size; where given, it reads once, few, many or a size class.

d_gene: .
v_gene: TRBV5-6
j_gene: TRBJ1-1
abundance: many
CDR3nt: TGTGCCAGCAGCTTGGTAGGGACACCGAACACTGAAGCTTTCTTT
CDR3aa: CASSLVGTPNTEAFF

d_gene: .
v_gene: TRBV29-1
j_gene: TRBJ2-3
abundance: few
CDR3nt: TGCAGCGTTGATTACCGGGGCACAGATACGCAGTATTTT
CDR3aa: CSVDYRGTDTQYF

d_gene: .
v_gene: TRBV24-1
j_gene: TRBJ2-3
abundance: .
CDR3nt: TGTGCCACCAGTAATCCCTCCGGGACAGATACGCAGTATTTT
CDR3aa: CATSNPSGTDTQYF

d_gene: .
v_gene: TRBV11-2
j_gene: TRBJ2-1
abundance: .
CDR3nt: TGTGCCAGCAGCGTCAGCATGGTGCCGGCCCACGAGCAGTTCTTC
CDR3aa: CASSVSMVPAHEQFF

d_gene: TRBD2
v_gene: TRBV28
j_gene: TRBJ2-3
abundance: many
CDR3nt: TGTGCCAGCAGTTTACCCCTCGGGGGGACGCAGTATTTT
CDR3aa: CASSLPLGGTQYF

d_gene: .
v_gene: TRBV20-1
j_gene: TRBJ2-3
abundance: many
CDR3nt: TGCAGACCCCGGCGGGACGTGGGAAATACGCAGTATTTT
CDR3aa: CRPRRDVGNTQYF

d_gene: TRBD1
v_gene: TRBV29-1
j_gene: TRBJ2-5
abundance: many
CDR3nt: TGCAGCGTCGCAGACAGGGCCCCACAAGAGACCCAGTACTTC
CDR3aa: CSVADRAPQETQYF

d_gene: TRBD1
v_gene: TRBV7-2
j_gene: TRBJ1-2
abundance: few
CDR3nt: TGTGCCAGCAGCCGCCCCGACAGGGTCGGCTATGGCTACACCTTC
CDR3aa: CASSRPDRVGYGYTF

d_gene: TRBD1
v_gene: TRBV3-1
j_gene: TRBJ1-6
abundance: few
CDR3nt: TGTGCCAGCAGCCACCTCCCCGGGACAGGGGTATTCACCCTCCACTTT
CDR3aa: CASSHLPGTGVFTLHF

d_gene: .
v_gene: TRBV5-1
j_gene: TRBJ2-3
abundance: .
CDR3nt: TGCGCCAGCAGCTTGGATTCTAGCACAGATACGCAGTATTTT
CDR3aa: CASSLDSSTDTQYF

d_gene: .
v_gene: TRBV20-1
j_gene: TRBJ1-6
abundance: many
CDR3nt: TGCAGTGCACCACAGGGAATTTATAATTCACCCCTCCACTTT
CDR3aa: CSAPQGIYNSPLHF

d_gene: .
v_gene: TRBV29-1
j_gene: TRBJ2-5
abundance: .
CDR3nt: TGCAGCGGGGGGGCCGGGGAGACCCAGTACTTC
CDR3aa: CSGGAGETQYF

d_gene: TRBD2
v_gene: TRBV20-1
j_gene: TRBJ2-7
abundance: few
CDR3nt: TGCAGTGCTAGAGATGGGGCTAGCGGGGGAGACGAGCAGTACTTC
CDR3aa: CSARDGASGGDEQYF

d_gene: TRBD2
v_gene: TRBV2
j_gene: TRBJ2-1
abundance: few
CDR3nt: TGTGCCAGCAGTGAAGCTCTAGCGGGGGGGCTTAATGAGCAGTTCTTC
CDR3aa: CASSEALAGGLNEQFF

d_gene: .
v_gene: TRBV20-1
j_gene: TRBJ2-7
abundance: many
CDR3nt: TGCAGTGCTATGGATGGGGGGCGCGGAACATACGAGCAGTACTTC
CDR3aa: CSAMDGGRGTYEQYF

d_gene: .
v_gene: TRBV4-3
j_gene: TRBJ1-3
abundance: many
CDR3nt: TGCGCCAGCAGCCAAGTTTGGAAGGGGCTCTCTGAAAACACCATATATTTT
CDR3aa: CASSQVWKGLSENTIYF

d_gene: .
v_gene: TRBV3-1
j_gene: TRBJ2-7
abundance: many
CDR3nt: TGTGCCAGCAGCCCAGTGGTAGCGATAACCTACGAGCAGTACTTC
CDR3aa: CASSPVVAITYEQYF

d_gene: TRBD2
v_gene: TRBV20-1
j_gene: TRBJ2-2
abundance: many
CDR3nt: TGCAGTGCCCCCGGCGGGGGAAAAAACACCGGGGAGCTGTTTTTT
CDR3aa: CSAPGGGKNTGELFF

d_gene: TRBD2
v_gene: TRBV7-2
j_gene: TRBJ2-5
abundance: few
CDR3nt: TGTGCCAGCAGCCCTGATGGAGCGGGGGGGGAGACCCAGTACTTC
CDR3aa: CASSPDGAGGETQYF

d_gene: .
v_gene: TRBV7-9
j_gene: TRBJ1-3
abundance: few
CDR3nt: TGTGCCAGCAACAAACAGGGCGCATCTGAAAACACCATATATTTT
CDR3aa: CASNKQGASENTIYF

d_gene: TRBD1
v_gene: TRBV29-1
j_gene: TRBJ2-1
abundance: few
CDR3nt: TGCAGCACGGACAGGGTTTACAATGAGCAGTTCTTC
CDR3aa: CSTDRVYNEQFF

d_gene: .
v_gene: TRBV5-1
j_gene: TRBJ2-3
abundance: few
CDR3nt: TGCGCCAGCAGCTTAGACTCCGGTGCAGATACGCAGTATTTT
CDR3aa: CASSLDSGADTQYF

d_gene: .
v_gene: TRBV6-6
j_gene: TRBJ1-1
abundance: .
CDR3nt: TGTGCCAGCTATTTGGGGGGCGCCACTGAAGCTTTCTTT
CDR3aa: CASYLGGATEAFF

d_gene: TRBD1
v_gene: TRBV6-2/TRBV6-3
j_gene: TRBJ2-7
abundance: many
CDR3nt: TGTGCCAGCAAGATAGGGACAGGGGAAGTCTACGAGCAGTACTTC
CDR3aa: CASKIGTGEVYEQYF

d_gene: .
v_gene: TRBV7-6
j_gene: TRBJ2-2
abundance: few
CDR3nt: TGTGCCAGCCAGACGACGGGCACCGGGGAGCTGTTTTTT
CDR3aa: CASQTTGTGELFF

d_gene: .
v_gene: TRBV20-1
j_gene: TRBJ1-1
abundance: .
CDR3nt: TGCAGTGCTGGACCTCCGGGGGGGGAGGTTGCTTTCTTT
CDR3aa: CSAGPPGGEVAFF

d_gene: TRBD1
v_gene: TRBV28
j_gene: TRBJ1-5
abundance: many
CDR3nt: TGTGCCAGCAGTTTCGACGGACAGGTGCATCAGCCCCAGCATTTT
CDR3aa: CASSFDGQVHQPQHF

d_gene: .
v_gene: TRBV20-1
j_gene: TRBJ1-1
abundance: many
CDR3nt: TGCAGTGCTAGCAAGGGTACGGGAGCTTTCTTT
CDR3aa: CSASKGTGAFF

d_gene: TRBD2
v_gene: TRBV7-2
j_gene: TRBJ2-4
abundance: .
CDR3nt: TGTGCCAGCAGCTTAGTCTCTAGCGGGGGGACCGCCAAAAACATTCAGTACTTC
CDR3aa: CASSLVSSGGTAKNIQYF